One sample yielded the 13 T cell receptor beta chains listed below, sequenced in a study of early T cells in non-severe SARS-CoV-2 infection. Via MiXCR, TCRdb re-called the 5' RACE reads, giving one row per CDR3 protein. Of tens of thousands of distinct CDR3 sequences detected, just over 20% appear once; the ten largest clones hold about 15%. Source: whole blood, taken at baseline. These receptors all stem from an adult who was a healthcare worker with PCR-confirmed SARS-CoV-2 infection or an uninfected control (not recorded which).

This clonotype was counted only a few times. CDR3 sequence (DNA): TGCGCCAGCAGCCAAGATGGGGTGGGGTACGGCTACACCTTC. It codes for CASSQDGVGYGYTF. The genes are TRBV4-1 and TRBJ1-2; D gene uncertain. V was cut by 0 bases and J by 8 bases, with 13 bases left in between. The germline V gene encodes CDR1 MGHRA and CDR2 YSYEKL. The CDR3 totals 14 residues.

This sequence joins TRBV6-2 or TRBV6-3 and TRBJ2-2; D not certain. V was cut by 2 bases and J by 0 bases, with 16 bases left in between. Germline lookup yields CDR1 MNHEY and CDR2 SVGEGT. This CDR3 spans 18 amino acids. The DNA for the CDR3 is TGTGCCAGCAGTTACCCTACTTCGATGAAAGCGAACACCGGGGAGCTGTTTTTT. It specifies CASSYPTSMKANTGELFF.

In its sample, this clonotype was seen many times. The V call is TRBV12-3 or TRBV12-4, the J call TRBJ1-4; 7 bases agree with TRBD1. V shed 6 bases and J 8 bases; nucleotides not matched to a gene: 9. CDR3 length: 14 residues. The chain's CDR3 is CASSRRQGGEKLFF. The DNA of the CDR3 is TGTGCCAGCAGCCGGCGACAGGGAGGAGAAAAACTGTTTTTT.

This clonotype was seen more than once but under ten times. The genes are TRBV2 and TRBJ2-5, with 7 bases aligning to TRBD1. V was pared by 9 bases and J by 4 bases, with 5 bases of the junction left unmatched. Germline CDR1 is SNHLY and CDR2 is FYNNEI. CDR3 length: 12 amino acids. As DNA, the CDR3 is TGTGCCAGTACAGGGGCGCGAGAGACCCAGTACTTC. It specifies CASTGARETQYF.

The rearrangement links TRBV6-6 to TRBJ1-2; D might be TRBD1 (6 bases). The V gene lost 6 bases and the J gene lost 6 bases, with 17 bases spanning the gap. Per germline, CDR1 MNHNY and CDR2 SVGAGI (reference sequence). The CDR3 extends over 14 amino acids. For the CDR3, the DNA is TGTGCCAGCAGACTGAGGGGGGTACAAGATGGCTACACCTTC. It is translated as CASRLRGVQDGYTF.

The gene calls are TRBV28 and TRBJ2-2; 8 nucleotides agree with TRBD1. This CDR3 is built from 15 residues. The V segment lost 5 bases and the J segment 3 bases; nucleotides outside the gene matches: 5. CDR1 is MDHEN and CDR2 is SYDVKM in the germline V gene. This chain's CDR3 is CASSPGGADTGELFF. DNA of the CDR3: TGTGCCAGCAGTCCAGGGGGCGCCGACACCGGGGAGCTGTTTTTT. Combining the CDR3 with reference TRBV28 and TRBJ2-2 gives the whole variable domain DVKVTQSSRYLVKRTGEKVFLECVQDMDHENMFWYRQDPGLGLRLIYFSYDVKMKEKGDIPEGYSVSREKKERFSLILESASTNQTSMYLCASSPGGADTGELFFGEGSRLTVL.

The chain employs TRBV20-1 and TRBJ1-1; the D gene is possibly TRBD1 (6 bases). Germline assignment: CDR1 DFQATT and CDR2 SNEGSKA (reference sequence). The CDR3 is 13 residues long. V was trimmed by 2 bases and J by 5 bases, leaving 12 bases between them. The CDR3 is CSARTRGKTEAFF. CDR3 sequence (DNA): TGCAGTGCTAGAACCAGGGGCAAGACTGAAGCTTTCTTT.

This clonotype was seen ten or more times. The J gene is TRBJ1-4, the V gene TRBV14; no definite D call. Germline V gene sequence: CDR1 SGHDN, CDR2 FVKESK. The CDR3 runs to 12 residues. The ends were cut back, 0 bases at V and 4 bases at J, with 0 bases in the middle. CDR3: CASSQDNEKLFF. As DNA, the CDR3 is TGTGCCAGCAGCCAAGATAATGAAAAACTGTTTTTT.

This clonotype has a count of ten or more. The rearrangement links TRBV5-1 to TRBJ2-1; 8 bases fit TRBD1. CDR1 SGHRS and CDR2 YFSETQ come from the germline V gene. This CDR3 has 16 amino acids. Trimming at V came to 3 bases and at J to 0 bases, leaving 5 bases not matched to a gene. The CDR3 sequence: CASSSTGGSSYNEQFF. DNA of the CDR3: TGCGCCAGCAGCTCCACAGGGGGGTCCTCCTACAATGAGCAGTTCTTC.

This clonotype showed up many times. V gene TRBV18 combines with J gene TRBJ2-3; no clear D gene. Germline lookup yields CDR1 KGHSH and CDR2 LQKENI. Trimming left V 0 bases short and J 0 bases short, with 1 base between. CDR3 length: 13 amino acids. The CDR3 is CASSPPSTDTQYF. CDR3 nucleotide sequence: TGTGCCAGCTCACCACCCAGCACAGATACGCAGTATTTT.

This chain joins TRBV19 and TRBJ2-3; 9 nucleotides line up with TRBD1. Per germline, CDR1 LNHDA and CDR2 SQIVND (reference sequence). The J segment lost 1 base and the V segment lost 6 bases, leaving 5 bases of the junction unmatched. The CDR3 has 15 residues. CDR3 residues: CASRGTGNGTDTQYF. The CDR3 coding sequence is TGTGCCAGTAGGGGGACAGGGAACGGCACAGATACGCAGTATTTT.

The chain couples TRBV20-1 to TRBJ2-1; 11 nucleotides align to TRBD2. This CDR3 has 13 residues. V was pared by 6 bases and J by 8 bases, with 6 bases of the junction left unmatched. The germline V gene encodes CDR1 DFQATT and CDR2 SNEGSKA (reference sequence). DNA for the CDR3: TGCAGTGCCGCCGGACTAGCGGGTTATGAGCAGTTCTTC. Translation: CSAAGLAGYEQFF.

V gene TRBV24-1 combines with J gene TRBJ2-7, with 7 bases matching TRBD1. The V gene's germline CDR1 is KGHDR and CDR2 SFDVKD. The trim removed 4 bases at V and 3 bases at J, leaving 8 bases unmatched. The CDR3 consists of 15 residues. As DNA, the CDR3 is TGTGCCACCAGTGAGCCGGGACAGACCGACTACGAGCAGTACTTC. Protein product: CATSEPGQTDYEQYF.